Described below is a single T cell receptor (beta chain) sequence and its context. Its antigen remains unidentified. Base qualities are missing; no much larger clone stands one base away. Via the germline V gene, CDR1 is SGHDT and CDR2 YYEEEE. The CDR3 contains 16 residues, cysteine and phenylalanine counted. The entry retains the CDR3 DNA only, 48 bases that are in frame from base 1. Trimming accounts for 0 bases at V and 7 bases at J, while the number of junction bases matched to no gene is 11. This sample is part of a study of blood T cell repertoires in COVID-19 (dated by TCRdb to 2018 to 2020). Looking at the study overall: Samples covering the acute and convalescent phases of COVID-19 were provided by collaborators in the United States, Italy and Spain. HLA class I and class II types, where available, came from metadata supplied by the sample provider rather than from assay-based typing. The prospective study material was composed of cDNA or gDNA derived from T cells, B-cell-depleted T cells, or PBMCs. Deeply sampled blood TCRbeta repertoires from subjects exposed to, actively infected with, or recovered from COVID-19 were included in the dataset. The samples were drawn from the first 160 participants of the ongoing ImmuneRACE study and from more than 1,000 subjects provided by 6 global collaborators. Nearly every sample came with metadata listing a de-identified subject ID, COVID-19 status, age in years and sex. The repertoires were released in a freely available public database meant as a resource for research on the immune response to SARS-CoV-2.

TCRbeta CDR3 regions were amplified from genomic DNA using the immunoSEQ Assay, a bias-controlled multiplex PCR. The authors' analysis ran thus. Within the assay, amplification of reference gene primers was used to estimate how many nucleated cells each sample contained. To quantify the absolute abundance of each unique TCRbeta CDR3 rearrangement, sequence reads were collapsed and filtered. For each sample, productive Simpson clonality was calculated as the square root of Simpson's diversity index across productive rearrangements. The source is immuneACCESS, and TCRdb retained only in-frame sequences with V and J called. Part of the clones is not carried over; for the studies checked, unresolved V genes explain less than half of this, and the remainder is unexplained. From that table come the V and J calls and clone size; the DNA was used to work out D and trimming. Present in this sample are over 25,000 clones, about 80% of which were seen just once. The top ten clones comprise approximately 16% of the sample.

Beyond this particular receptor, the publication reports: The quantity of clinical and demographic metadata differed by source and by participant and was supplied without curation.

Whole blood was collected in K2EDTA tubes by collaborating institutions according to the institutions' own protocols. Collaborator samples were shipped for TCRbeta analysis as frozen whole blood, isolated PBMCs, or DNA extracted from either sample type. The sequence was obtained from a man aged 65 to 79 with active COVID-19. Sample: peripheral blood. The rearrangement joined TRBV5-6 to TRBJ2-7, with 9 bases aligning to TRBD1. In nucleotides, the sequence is TGTGCCAGCAGCTTGGCTGGGACAGGGCCTGCTAGAGAGCAGTACTTC. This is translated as CASSLAGTGPAREQYF.